The clone carrying this T cell receptor beta chain was picked up a small number of times. This specimen belongs to a study of spatial heterogeneity in lung cancer. The germline V gene has CDR1 SGHRS and CDR2 YFSETQ. The CDR3 totals 16 residues. V shed 0 bases and J shed 0 bases, with 9 bases lying between them. Every molecule of TCR cDNA had its own unique molecular identifier. MiXCR was run by TCRdb on the 5' RACE reads, yielding one entry per CDR3 protein. In the table there are 82,000 or so distinct CDR3 sequences, 10% to 15% of which are singletons. Described time point: sample taken at primary tumor resection. Sequencing covered unsorted whole RNA taken from tumor, nontumor lung or frozen PBMC. The approximately 77 donors had untreated early-stage non-small cell lung cancer.

The TCR originated in a male donor with early-stage non-small cell lung cancer. V and J are TRBV5-1 and TRBJ1-4, with TRBD1 as a possible D gene (6 bases). Sequencing was performed on PBMCs, taken at surgery. The CDR3 protein is CASSLGGQPTNEKLFF. In DNA form, the CDR3 reads TGCGCCAGCAGCTTGGGAGGACAGCCAACTAATGAAAAACTGTTTTTT. Looking up the rest from reference TRBV5-1 and TRBJ1-4 gives the full variable domain: KAGVTQTPRYLIKTRGQQVTLSCSPISGHRSVSWYQQTPGQGLQFLFEYFSETQRNKGNFPGRFSGRQFSNSRSEMNVSTLELGDSALYLCASSLGGQPTNEKLFFGSGTQLSVL.